Sequencing of this TCR beta chain was carried out in a study of cytotoxic CD8 clonotypes in ibrutinib-treated CLL. Using immunoSEQ multiplex PCR, the repertoire was profiled, and TCRdb retains in-frame clones only, with some absent. The sample includes 160,000 or so clones, approximately 91% of them seen just once. Looked up from germline, CDR1 is LNHNV and CDR2 is YYDKDF (reference sequence). V dropped 0 bases and J dropped 2; count of bases not matched to a gene: 12. The CDR3 consists of 18 residues. The rearrangement uses TRBV15 and TRBJ2-7; 8 bases agree with TRBD2. Sequenced material: PBMCs, taken at disease progression, from a patient treated with ibrutinib. This receptor was identified in a human donor with chronic lymphocytic leukemia. CDR3 protein: CATSRDVSSGILTYEQYF. The CDR3, as DNA: TGTGCCACCAGCAGAGATGTGAGTAGCGGGATCTTAACCTACGAGCAGTACTTC.